Sequencing of this TCR beta chain was carried out in a study of naive and memory T cell subsets. This clonotype was seen more than once but under ten times. As yet, its antigen is unknown. V was trimmed by 8 bases and J by 6 bases, leaving 17 bases between them. The CDR3 is 13 amino acids. Per germline, CDR1 MNHNS and CDR2 SASEGT. An equimolar mix of two oligonucleotides served as the beta constant-region primer for TRBC1 and TRBC2. TCRdb used MiXCR to reprocess the UMI-ligation and nested PCR reads, holding one entry per CDR3 protein. The sample lists about 35,000 distinct CDR3 sequences, about 14% occurring once. Overall study results and limits: Gini index rose across naive, CM, EM and EMRA in CD4 and CD8.

Cells stained for CD3, CD4, CD8, CD45RA, CD27 and viability were sorted into four CD45RA/CD27 subsets. Sample: effector memory CD4+ T cells from blood. Indicated subset: effector memory, CD45RA- CD27-. This TCR was sampled from a human donor in good health. The V gene is TRBV6-1, the J gene TRBJ2-7; D is uncertain. The CDR3 sequence: CASYRAKKGEQYF. CDR3 nucleotide sequence: TGTGCCAGCTACCGGGCCAAGAAAGGCGAGCAGTACTTC.